Listed here are 18 T cell receptor beta chains from one sample, sequenced in a study of blood T cell repertoires in COVID-19. TCRdb's copy holds only in-frame clones and misses some; the assay was immunoSEQ multiplex PCR. The table lists some 130,000 clones, 80% to 85% of them singletons. Sequenced: PBMCs or T cells enriched from blood (not recorded which). These receptor sequences come from a man aged 30 to 39 who had recovered from COVID-19.

This chain uses TRBV24-1 with TRBJ2-1; 9 bases are a match to TRBD1. J was trimmed by 12 bases and V by 4 bases; bases with no gene match: 12. Per germline, CDR1 KGHDR and CDR2 SFDVKD. The CDR3 covers 15 residues. The CDR3 bases are TGTGCCACCAGTGAATCCGGGACAGGGCTACAGGGGCAGTTCTTC. This encodes CATSESGTGLQGQFF.

CDR3 protein: CASSLNRGYEQYV. Written as DNA, the CDR3 is TGTGCCAGCAGCTTAAACAGGGGCTACGAGCAGTACGTC. The V gene is TRBV11-2, the J gene TRBJ2-7; 7 bases are a match to TRBD1. CDR1 is SGHAT and CDR2 is FQNNGV in the germline V gene. The CDR3 runs 13 residues. V dropped 2 bases and J dropped 3; count of bases not matched to a gene: 1.

The chain carries TRBV10-2 and TRBJ1-6; D perhaps matches TRBD1 (5 bases). The CDR3 extends over 13 amino acids. V shed 5 bases and J shed 13 bases, with 15 bases lying between them. Germline lookup yields CDR1 WSHSY and CDR2 SAAADI. The CDR3, as DNA: TGCGCCAGCAGTCCCGGTGACGGGGGGCCCCTCCACTTT. Protein: CASSPGDGGPLHF.

This sequence joins TRBV6-4 and TRBJ1-5, with D possibly being TRBD1 (5 bases). With 3 bases removed from V and 2 bases from J, the gap between germline ends came to 11 bases. CDR1 MRHNA and CDR2 SNTAGT come from the germline V gene. This CDR3 comprises 15 residues. CDR3 nucleotide sequence: TGTGCCAGCAGTGAAGTTGGAGGGGGCAATCAGCCCCAGCATTTT. Encoded protein: CASSEVGGGNQPQHF.

This rearrangement joins TRBV30 to TRBJ1-1; TRBD1 matches 7 bases. The CDR3 covers 13 residues. Looked up from germline, CDR1 is GTSNPN and CDR2 is SVGIG (reference sequence). J gave up 6 bases and V 2 bases, and 6 bases lay outside the gene matches. The CDR3 region is CAWSTQGDSEAFF. The DNA of the CDR3 is TGTGCCTGGAGTACGCAGGGGGACTCTGAAGCTTTCTTT.

The CDR3 DNA follows: TGTGCCAGCAGTTTCGGGAACGAGCAGTACTTC. This gives the protein CASSFGNEQYF. This rearrangement joins TRBV12-3 or TRBV12-4 to TRBJ2-7, with a weak D call TRBD2 (5 bases). The CDR3 totals 11 residues. V lost 3 bases and J lost 5, with 5 bases in between.

The chain is built from TRBV5-4 and TRBJ2-5, with 14 bases that match TRBD2. Losses at the gene ends were 4 bases for V and 0 bases for J; bases not matched to a gene: 2. The CDR3 totals 16 residues. CDR1 is SGHNT and CDR2 is YYREEE in the germline V gene (reference sequence). Here the CDR3 reads CASSRTSGRYQETQYF. CDR3 sequence (DNA): TGTGCCAGCAGCCGGACTAGCGGGAGGTACCAAGAGACCCAGTACTTC.

The V call is TRBV9, the J call TRBJ2-6; the match to TRBD2 covers 9 bases. V was clipped by 0 bases and J by 0 bases; unmatched bases: 13. Germline V CDR1 and CDR2: SGDLS, YYNGEE. The CDR3 sequence is 21 residues long. The CDR3 is CASSVVGGERGAFSGANVLTF. CDR3 DNA sequence: TGTGCCAGCAGCGTAGTGGGAGGGGAGCGGGGGGCTTTCTCTGGGGCCAACGTCCTGACTTTC.

The chain joins TRBV5-6 to TRBJ2-2; 9 positions match TRBD1. The germline CDR1 and CDR2 sequences are SGHDT and YYEEEE. The V and J ends lost 0 bases and 5 bases, in that order; junction bases with no gene match: 2. This CDR3 has 15 amino acids. CDR3 region: CASSLDRGRTGELFF. As DNA, the CDR3 is TGTGCCAGCAGCTTGGACAGGGGGCGGACCGGGGAGCTGTTTTTT. Complete variable domain (other parts from reference TRBV5-6 and TRBJ2-2): DAGVTQSPTHLIKTRGQQVTLRCSPKSGHDTVSWYQQALGQGPQFIFQYYEEEERQRGNFPDRFSGHQFPNYSSELNVNALLLGDSALYLCASSLDRGRTGELFFGEGSRLTVL.

A single count supports this clone. The V gene is TRBV5-5, the J gene TRBJ1-2, with 7 bases fitting TRBD1. The J segment lost 3 bases and the V segment lost 4 bases, leaving 15 bases of the junction unmatched. Germline CDR1 is SGHKS and CDR2 is YYEKEE (reference sequence). The CDR3 length is 17 residues. The chain's CDR3 is CASSLSFDRVDYYGYTF. The CDR3 coding sequence is TGTGCCAGCAGCCTCTCCTTCGACAGGGTTGATTACTATGGCTACACCTTC.

V and J are TRBV5-1 and TRBJ1-1, with TRBD1 as a possible D gene (6 bases). Germline-derived CDR1 and CDR2 are SGHRS and YFSETQ. With 4 bases removed from V and 0 bases from J, the gap between germline ends came to 13 bases. The CDR3 spans 15 residues. CDR3 protein: CASSEQDSMNTEAFF. The CDR3 DNA is TGCGCCAGCAGCGAACAGGACAGCATGAACACTGAAGCTTTCTTT.

The genes are TRBV19 and TRBJ1-1, with D uncertain. In germline, CDR1 is LNHDA, CDR2 SQIVND (reference sequence). The CDR3 sequence is 14 residues long. Trimming removed 6 bases at V and 1 base at J, with 12 bases between. This CDR3 reads CASSLMEGNTEAFF. The CDR3 region has the DNA TGTGCCAGTAGCCTGATGGAGGGGAACACTGAAGCTTTCTTT.

This clone was counted once. This sample also contains other DNA sequences that code for the same CDR3. V usage is TRBV9 and J usage is TRBJ2-3; D is possibly TRBD2 (6 bases). The CDR3 contains 15 residues. Germline loops: CDR1 SGDLS, CDR2 YYNGEE. V lost 1 base and J lost 3, with 12 bases in between. The CDR3 protein is CASSVTGGRTDTQYF. The DNA for the CDR3 is TGTGCCAGCAGCGTAACCGGGGGACGGACAGATACGCAGTATTTT. The whole variable domain, remainder taken from reference TRBV9 and TRBJ2-3, is DSGVTQTPKHLITATGQRVTLRCSPRSGDLSVYWYQQSLDQGLQFLIQYYNGEERAKGNILERFSAQQFPDLHSELNLSSLELGDSALYFCASSVTGGRTDTQYFGPGTRLTVL.

This clone showed up just a few times. The V call is TRBV7-3, the J call TRBJ2-7, with D possibly being TRBD1 (6 bases). V lost 5 bases, J lost 6 bases, and 14 bases lay in between. Germline CDR1 SGHTA, CDR2 FQGTGA. The length of the CDR3 is 13 residues. The CDR3: CASSAAAGAEQYV. CDR3 coding DNA: TGTGCCAGCAGCGCAGCGGCAGGGGCCGAGCAGTACGTC.

J is TRBJ2-3 and V is TRBV9; D uncertain. The CDR3 is made up of 15 amino acids. Trimming removed 1 base at V and 2 bases at J, with 11 bases between. Germline V gene lookup returns CDR1 SGDLS and CDR2 YYNGEE. CDR3 residues: CASSVTLEHTDTQYF. The CDR3 region has the DNA TGTGCCAGCAGCGTAACTCTGGAGCACACAGATACGCAGTATTTT.

The gene calls are TRBV9 and TRBJ2-3, with TRBD1 identical over 9 bases. The CDR3 spans 15 residues. The V gene end was trimmed by 2 bases and the J gene end by 3 bases; junction bases not matched to a gene: 4. The germline gives CDR1 SGDLS, CDR2 YYNGEE. CDR3 loop: CASSVGTGWTDTQYF. Written as DNA, the CDR3 is TGTGCCAGCAGCGTTGGGACAGGGTGGACAGATACGCAGTATTTT.

V usage is TRBV12-3 or TRBV12-4 and J usage is TRBJ1-1; 7 positions agree with TRBD1. Trimming took 7 bases from V and 6 from J; bases not matched to a gene: 5. This CDR3 comprises 12 residues. The CDR3, as DNA: TGTGCCAGCAAGAACAGGGGATCTGAAGCTTTCTTT. As protein: CASKNRGSEAFF.

The chain employs TRBV2 and TRBJ1-5, with 8 bases aligning to TRBD1. The CDR3 is made up of 17 amino acids. V trimming: 6 bases; J trimming: 0 bases; junction bases outside the gene matches: 10. From germline, CDR1 is SNHLY and CDR2 FYNNEI. CDR3 nucleotide sequence: TGTGCCAGCAGACCAGGACAGGGCCCCTATAGCAATCAGCCCCAGCATTTT. As protein: CASRPGQGPYSNQPQHF.